This TCR beta chain derives from a study of graft-versus-host responses after intestinal transplantation. Here immunoSEQ multiplex PCR was the method, and the copy in TCRdb shows in-frame clones only, minus some. The sample records some 86,000 clones, 88% being singletons. With regard to this clone: Its target is not known.

The J segment lost 2 bases and the V segment lost 2 bases, leaving 6 bases of the junction unmatched. The V gene's germline CDR1 is SGHNT and CDR2 YYREEE (reference sequence). CDR3 size: 16 residues. Sequencing used unstimulated CD4+ T cells sorted from spleen or lymph node cells, obtained before transplant. The chain carries TRBV5-4 and TRBJ2-7; 11 bases are a match to TRBD2. This sequence originates from a human donor who was the organ donor for an intestinal transplant. The CDR3 reads CASSLTSGSPTYEQYF. The CDR3 DNA is TGTGCCAGCAGCTTAACTAGCGGGAGCCCGACCTACGAGCAGTACTTC.